This T cell receptor (beta chain) was observed in a study of beta chain features in type 1 diabetes. In this sample, this clone turned up a few times. All of the isolated RNA was reverse transcribed, so expressed TCRB transcripts were sequenced. The average read count of naive, central memory and regulatory T cell samples was approximately 3.5 million. The protocol was immunoSEQ multiplex PCR, while the TCRdb copy is restricted to in-frame clones and leaves out a portion. Of some 250,000 clones listed, around 26% are singletons. Only one heparinised blood draw was taken per donor, and its volume averaged approximately 100 mL. Researchers reported sorting CD4+ naive, central memory, regulatory and stem cell-like memory cells via CD45RO/CCR7/CD25/CD127/CD95/CD27. All of the sorted populations showed purity greater than 95%. Germline V lookup: CDR1 SGHRS, CDR2 YFSETQ. CDR3 length: 15 residues. V dropped 0 bases and J dropped 0 bases, with 9 bases sitting between them.

The chain couples TRBV5-1 to TRBJ1-1; possible D gene TRBD1, 6 bases. The receptor comes from a man aged 25 to 45 in good health. Sequencing was performed on central memory CD4+ T cells from blood. The chain's CDR3 is CASSLDGGMNTEAFF. The CDR3 bases are TGCGCCAGCAGCTTGGATGGGGGCATGAACACTGAAGCTTTCTTT.